Shown below are 18 T cell receptor beta chains from a single sample sequenced in a study of spatial heterogeneity in lung cancer. TCRdb used MiXCR to reprocess the 5' RACE reads, holding one entry per CDR3 protein. The profile shows 25,000 to 30,000 distinct CDR3 sequences, 4.5% to 7.5% of them singletons. The time point: blood at routine non-recurrence follow-up after resection. Whole RNA came from tumor, nontumor lung or frozen PBMC and was sequenced without being sorted. The specimen comprised PBMCs, sampled at follow-up. Receptors were obtained from a male donor with early-stage non-small cell lung cancer.

This clonotype was observed at least ten times. The chain recombines TRBV4-3 with TRBJ2-2; the match to TRBD2 covers 9 bases. Per the germline V gene, CDR1 is LGHNA and CDR2 is YSLEER. This CDR3 is 17 amino acids long. V was clipped by 5 bases and J by 4 bases; unmatched bases: 11. The CDR3 reads CASSKLAGRGGTGELFF. DNA for the CDR3: TGCGCCAGCAGCAAACTAGCGGGTAGAGGCGGCACCGGGGAGCTGTTTTTT.

There are many counts of this clonotype. The chain is built from TRBV28 and TRBJ1-5; D is unresolved. The CDR3 is made up of 10 amino acids. V lost 5 bases, J lost 8 bases, and 4 bases lay in between. Germline values: CDR1 MDHEN, CDR2 SYDVKM. Here the CDR3 reads CASSLEPQHF. The CDR3 DNA reads as TGTGCCAGCAGTCTTGAGCCCCAGCATTTT.

This clonotype has only a few counts. The CDR3 DNA reads as TGCAGTGCCCAGACGTGGGGCCGTCCTCCCTACAATGAGCAGTTCTTC. Encoded protein: CSAQTWGRPPYNEQFF. The V call is TRBV20-1, the J call TRBJ2-1; D might be TRBD1 (5 bases). V gave up 6 bases and J gave up 2 bases, with 20 bases separating them. Per the germline V gene, CDR1 is DFQATT and CDR2 is SNEGSKA (reference sequence). The CDR3 length is 16 residues.

Ten or more counts support this clonotype. V is TRBV19 and J is TRBJ2-5; no reliable D call. CDR3 length equals 14 residues. V lost 3 bases, J lost 4 bases, and 12 bases lay in between. The germline gives CDR1 LNHDA, CDR2 SQIVND (reference sequence). The CDR3 coding sequence is TGTGCCAGTAGTATCAGTCTGGCTAGAGAGACCCAGTACTTC. It specifies CASSISLARETQYF.

This clonotype was seen at least ten times. The V call is TRBV7-2, the J call TRBJ1-5; D gene ambiguous. Germline loops: CDR1 SGHTA, CDR2 FQGNSA. This CDR3 is built from 16 residues. Trimming pared 0 bases from V and 6 bases from J, leaving 15 bases between. The CDR3 region has the DNA TGTGCCAGCAGCTTAGCAACCTTCCCGGCGGGTCAGCCCCAGCATTTT. Amino acid sequence: CASSLATFPAGQPQHF.

In its sample, this clonotype was seen many times. V gene TRBV11-1 combines with J gene TRBJ2-6, with no clear D. Germline CDR1 is SGHAT and CDR2 is FQDESV (reference sequence). CDR3 length: 15 residues. V lost 5 bases, J lost 2 bases, and 10 bases lay in between. The CDR3 nucleotides are TGTGCCAGCAGCACCCTAGGTGCTGGGGCCAACGTCCTGACTTTC. Translated, it gives CASSTLGAGANVLTF.

The chain couples TRBV6-2 or TRBV6-3 to TRBJ2-7, with D perhaps matching TRBD2 (6 bases). Per the germline V gene, CDR1 is MNHEY and CDR2 is SVGEGT. The CDR3 runs 14 residues. The V end lost 7 bases, the J end lost 6 bases, and 19 bases lay between the germline ends. CDR3 region: CASILDGTFGEQYF. CDR3 nucleotides: TGTGCCAGCATCTTGGACGGGACTTTCGGCGAGCAGTACTTC.

This clonotype has at least ten counts. The chain employs TRBV5-1 and TRBJ1-1; the match to TRBD1 covers 10 bases. The V gene's germline CDR1 is SGHRS and CDR2 YFSETQ. The CDR3 contains 15 residues. V was pared by 6 bases and J by 4 bases, with 9 bases of the junction left unmatched. DNA for the CDR3: TGCGCCAGCACCGCAGGGGGACAGGGGTTCACTGAAGCTTTCTTT. Residues: CASTAGGQGFTEAFF. Full variable domain (remainder filled in from reference TRBV5-1 and TRBJ1-1): KAGVTQTPRYLIKTRGQQVTLSCSPISGHRSVSWYQQTPGQGLQFLFEYFSETQRNKGNFPGRFSGRQFSNSRSEMNVSTLELGDSALYLCASTAGGQGFTEAFFGQGTRLTVV.

This clonotype was seen at least ten times. This rearrangement joins TRBV7-2 to TRBJ2-7, with D unclear. CDR3 length equals 14 residues. The germline V and J ends were trimmed by 1 base and 1 base, with 8 bases remaining between them. Germline V gives CDR1 SGHTA, CDR2 FQGNSA. The CDR3 spells CASSLDHGSYEQYF. The CDR3 bases are TGTGCCAGCAGCTTAGATCATGGGTCCTACGAGCAGTACTTC.

At least ten counts were recorded for this clonotype. The chain recombines TRBV6-6 with TRBJ2-1; 13 nucleotides match TRBD2. The germline CDR1 and CDR2 sequences are MNHNY and SVGAGI (reference sequence). J was trimmed by 5 bases and V by 2 bases; bases with no gene match: 0. The CDR3 is 15 residues long. Written as DNA, the CDR3 is TGTGCCAGCAGTTACGGGACTAGCGGGAACAATGAGCAGTTCTTC. Protein: CASSYGTSGNNEQFF.

This clonotype has a single count. The chain links TRBV2 to TRBJ1-2; D gene uncertain. There are 13 residues in the CDR3. Germline CDR1 and CDR2: SNHLY and FYNNEI. The germline V and J ends were trimmed by 5 bases and 4 bases, with 11 bases remaining between them. The CDR3 loop is CASSLLGGYGYTF. CDR3 coding DNA: TGTGCCAGCAGTCTCCTGGGTGGCTATGGCTACACCTTC.

This clonotype was found many times. The chain combines TRBV9 with TRBJ2-1; the D gene could be TRBD1 or TRBD2 (5 bases each). Germline CDR1 reads SGDLS; CDR2 reads YYNGEE. The V end lost 3 bases, the J end lost 0 bases, and 13 bases lay between the germline ends. This CDR3 has 16 amino acids. CDR3 in DNA: TGTGCCAGCAGCGCCCATTCGAGGGGCTCCTACAATGAGCAGTTCTTC. This codes for CASSAHSRGSYNEQFF.

This clonotype was seen many times. This chain links TRBV12-3 or TRBV12-4 with TRBJ2-7; TRBD1 aligns across 9 bases. This CDR3 is 15 amino acids long. Trimming removed 5 bases from V and 6 bases from J; junction bases left unmatched: 11. The CDR3 DNA follows: TGTGCCAGCAGTCCCTTCGCCGGGACAGGGAGCGAGCAGTACTTC. It codes for CASSPFAGTGSEQYF.

This clonotype was counted ten times or more. This chain connects TRBV7-2 to TRBJ2-3; tentatively, D is TRBD2 (6 bases). The CDR3 loop spans 14 amino acids. V gave up 5 bases and J gave up 2 bases, with 11 bases separating them. Germline-derived CDR1 and CDR2 are SGHTA and FQGNSA. For the CDR3, the DNA is TGTGCCAGCAGCAAGGGACTGCCCACAGATACGCAGTATTTT. Amino acids: CASSKGLPTDTQYF. The full variable domain, completed using reference TRBV7-2 and TRBJ2-3, is GAGVSQSPSNKVTEKGKDVELRCDPISGHTALYWYRQSLGQGLEFLIYFQGNSAPDKSGLPSDRFSAERTGGSVSTLTIQRTQQEDSAVYLCASSKGLPTDTQYFGPGTRLTVL.

This clonotype was seen a few times. The chain carries TRBV20-1 and TRBJ1-1, with D possibly TRBD1 on 5 matching bases. Looked up from germline, CDR1 is DFQATT and CDR2 is SNEGSKA (reference sequence). The CDR3 totals 15 residues. V was cut by 3 bases and J by 1 base, with 15 bases left in between. Here the CDR3 reads CSARGREGANTEAFF. The CDR3 coding sequence is TGCAGTGCTAGGGGTCGGGAAGGGGCGAACACTGAAGCTTTCTTT.

This clonotype was picked up a small number of times. The genes are TRBV5-6 and TRBJ1-4; maybe TRBD1 (6 bases). V lost 0 bases to trimming and J lost 3 bases, with 9 bases between them. Looked up from germline, CDR1 is SGHDT and CDR2 is YYEEEE. This CDR3 spans 15 amino acids. The CDR3 region is CASSLADRPNEKLFF. As DNA, the CDR3 is TGTGCCAGCAGCTTGGCCGACAGGCCTAATGAAAAACTGTTTTTT.

This clonotype was seen at least ten times. The chain recombines TRBV6-6 with TRBJ2-7, with D perhaps matching TRBD1 (6 bases). Trimming took off 6 bases at V and 2 bases at J, with 14 bases between the two ends. The germline gives CDR1 MNHNY, CDR2 SVGAGI (reference sequence). CDR3 length: 14 amino acids. CDR3 sequence: CASRPRQVPYEQYV. The CDR3 region has the DNA TGTGCCAGCAGACCTCGACAGGTTCCCTACGAGCAGTACGTC.

This clonotype was observed many times. The chain carries TRBV4-2 and TRBJ2-3; unclear D gene. The V and J ends lost 4 bases and 5 bases respectively, with 10 bases between them. This CDR3 contains 13 residues. Per germline, CDR1 LGHNA and CDR2 YNFKEQ. CDR3 nucleotide sequence: TGTGCCAGCAGCCCGAGCCCCGTAGATACGCAGTATTTT. As protein: CASSPSPVDTQYF.